These 21 T cell receptor beta chains came from one sample sequenced in a study of blood T cell repertoires in COVID-19. Here immunoSEQ multiplex PCR was the method, and the copy in TCRdb shows in-frame clones only, minus some. The data show tens of thousands of clones, with nearly 90% seen just once and about 16% held by the top ten. Material: peripheral blood. Receptors were obtained from a man between 70 and 80 years old with active COVID-19.

This clone was seen a single time. This chain links TRBV6-1 with TRBJ2-7; TRBD1 might be the D (6 bases). CDR3 length: 16 amino acids. CDR1 is MNHNS and CDR2 is SASEGT in the germline V gene. Trimming left V 0 bases short and J 0 bases short, with 12 bases between. The CDR3 sequence is CASSEAATGSSYEQYF. The DNA of the CDR3 is TGTGCCAGCAGTGAAGCCGCGACAGGAAGCTCCTACGAGCAGTACTTC.

With respect to this clone: The junction and the germline gene differ at one end; a read error may be behind it. The chain recombines TRBV7-7 with TRBJ2-5; maybe TRBD1 (6 bases). The CDR3 runs 13 residues. Per the germline V gene, CDR1 is SSHAT and CDR2 is FNYEAQ (reference sequence). CDR3 DNA sequence: TGTGCTAGCAGCCGCGGACAGCAAGAGACCCAGTACTTC. Its translation: CASSRGQQETQYF. Full variable domain (rest looked up from reference TRBV7-7 and TRBJ2-5): GAGVSQSPRYKVTKRGQDVTLRCDPISSHATLYWYQQALGQGPEFLTYFNYEAQPDKSGLPSDRFSAERPEGSISTLTIQRTEQRDSAMYRCASSRGQQETQYFGPGTRLLVL.

This rearrangement joins TRBV6-5 to TRBJ1-3; D gene ambiguous. CDR1 MNHEY and CDR2 SVGAGI come from the germline V gene. The CDR3 totals 15 residues. The V end was cut by 6 bases, the J end by 1 base, with 13 bases between. Written as DNA, the CDR3 is TGTGCCAGCAGCCGCAGCGTTGGATCTGGAAACACCATATATTTT. Protein: CASSRSVGSGNTIYF.

The V and J genes are TRBV9 and TRBJ1-1; the match to TRBD1 covers 7 bases. J lost 4 bases, V lost 3 bases, and 9 bases had no gene match. Germline CDR1 is SGDLS and CDR2 is YYNGEE. The CDR3 covers 15 residues. The CDR3 loop is CASSAKGGGGTEAFF. In nucleotides, the CDR3 is TGTGCCAGCAGCGCAAAAGGAGGGGGCGGCACTGAAGCTTTCTTT.

This clone has just one count. The rearrangement joins TRBV7-2 to TRBJ1-6, with D perhaps matching TRBD1 (5 bases). CDR1 is SGHTA and CDR2 is FQGNSA in the germline V gene. The CDR3 runs 13 residues. V was shortened by 0 bases and J by 14 bases, with 11 bases between the two germline ends. The CDR3 region is CASSLAGVLALHF. CDR3 sequence (DNA): TGTGCCAGCAGCTTAGCAGGGGTTTTGGCCCTCCACTTT.

This chain links TRBV5-1 with TRBJ2-5; no firm D call. CDR1 SGHRS and CDR2 YFSETQ come from the germline V gene. Trimming pared 7 bases from V and 0 bases from J, leaving 13 bases between. The CDR3 runs 14 residues. In DNA, the CDR3 is TGCGCCAGCGCCACTCGAACCGACCAAGAGACCCAGTACTTC. Protein: CASATRTDQETQYF.

V is TRBV7-2 and J is TRBJ2-3, with 9 positions matching TRBD2. Trimming took 3 bases from V and 4 from J; bases not matched to a gene: 11. CDR1 and CDR2 from the germline V gene are SGHTA and FQGNSA. This CDR3 has 17 amino acids. CDR3 sequence reads: CASSLSAGGAVADTQYF. CDR3 sequence (DNA): TGTGCCAGCAGCTTGAGTGCGGGGGGGGCCGTCGCAGATACGCAGTATTTT.

This clone was picked up one time. The chain joins TRBV28 to TRBJ1-2; D call uncertain. Germline CDR1 reads MDHEN; CDR2 reads SYDVKM. This CDR3 comprises 14 residues. V shed 2 bases and J shed 7 bases, with 14 bases lying between them. The CDR3 nucleotides read TGTGCCAGCAGTTTACCCCCTCGGGTTCGTGGCTACACCTTC. It specifies CASSLPPRVRGYTF.

This clone is a singleton in its sample. This chain links TRBV18 with TRBJ2-5; D is unclear. The germline V gene has CDR1 KGHSH and CDR2 LQKENI. This CDR3 comprises 13 residues. V lost 2 bases, J lost 5 bases, and 9 bases lay in between. CDR3 region: CASSPADRETQYF. The CDR3 nucleotides are TGTGCCAGCTCACCAGCGGATCGGGAGACCCAGTACTTC.

The chain couples TRBV3-1 (or the pseudogene TRBV3-2) to TRBJ2-5, with D unresolved. Per the germline V gene, CDR1 is LGHDT and CDR2 is YNNKEL (reference sequence). Trimming removed 4 bases at V and 5 bases at J, with 8 bases between. The CDR3 is 12 amino acids. CDR3 sequence reads: CASSRAEETQYF. DNA of the CDR3: TGTGCCAGCAGCCGAGCCGAGGAGACCCAGTACTTC.

The J gene is TRBJ1-2, the V gene TRBV28; 7 nucleotides align to TRBD1. Germline V CDR1 and CDR2: MDHEN, SYDVKM. Trimming took 3 bases from V and 0 from J; bases not matched to a gene: 10. The CDR3 is made up of 17 amino acids. CDR3 coding DNA: TGTGCCAGCAGTTTCAGGGACAGTTCATACTCTAACTATGGCTACACCTTC. It yields the protein CASSFRDSSYSNYGYTF.

This rearrangement joins TRBV2 to TRBJ1-6; D uncertain. Germline V lookup: CDR1 SNHLY, CDR2 FYNNEI. The CDR3 spans 12 residues. Trimming took off 6 bases at V and 17 bases at J, with 17 bases between the two ends. The CDR3 protein is CASSTEGWFFHF. The CDR3 nucleotides are TGTGCCAGCAGCACAGAGGGTTGGTTCTTCCACTTT.

This rearrangement joins TRBV11-2 to TRBJ2-5; TRBD1 matches at 9 bases. The CDR3 sequence is 15 residues long. V dropped 6 bases and J dropped 5; count of bases not matched to a gene: 10. Germline CDR1 SGHAT, CDR2 FQNNGV. In DNA form, the CDR3 reads TGTGCCAGCAGAGCCGGAACAGGGGGCCGGGAGACCCAGTACTTC. Encoded protein: CASRAGTGGRETQYF.

This clone appeared once. V usage is TRBV6-1 and J usage is TRBJ1-5; 8 bases fit TRBD1. The junction had 6 bases not matched to a gene; V was cut back by 3 bases and J by 2 bases. This CDR3 spans 16 amino acids. Germline V lookup: CDR1 MNHNS, CDR2 SASEGT. CDR3 DNA sequence: TGTGCCAGCAGTGACCCTCCGGACAGGGGCAATCAGCCCCAGCATTTT. Amino acid sequence: CASSDPPDRGNQPQHF.

V gene TRBV15 combines with J gene TRBJ2-2; D gene unclear. The CDR3 runs to 16 residues. The germline gives CDR1 LNHNV, CDR2 YYDKDF (reference sequence). V was pared by 3 bases and J by 5 bases, with 16 bases between. CDR3 nucleotide sequence: TGTGCCACCAGCAGCCTTTGGGCAGGCCAAACCGGGGAGCTGTTTTTT. It encodes CATSSLWAGQTGELFF.

This chain links TRBV6-5 with TRBJ1-1; D is perhaps TRBD1 (5 bases). Trimming removed 0 bases from V and 3 bases from J, with 8 bases in between. This CDR3 contains 14 residues. Germline-derived CDR1 and CDR2 are MNHEY and SVGAGI. Here the CDR3 reads CASSYSGGHTEAFF. CDR3 DNA sequence: TGTGCCAGCAGTTACTCGGGGGGTCACACTGAAGCTTTCTTT.

A few counts support this clone. The V call is TRBV7-2, the J call TRBJ1-4; D is uncertain. The CDR3 spans 18 residues. Trimming removed 1 base from V and 8 bases from J, with 23 bases in between. Per germline, CDR1 SGHTA and CDR2 FQGNSA. The CDR3 is CASSLGAAGGHGREKLFF. CDR3 nucleotide sequence: TGTGCCAGCAGCTTAGGTGCGGCGGGAGGGCACGGTAGGGAAAAACTGTTTTTT.

The CDR3 is CASSLQRGYNEQFF. The DNA for the CDR3 is TGTGCCAGCAGCCTCCAACGCGGGTACAATGAGCAGTTCTTC. The rearrangement uses TRBV5-4 and TRBJ2-1, with D possibly TRBD2 on 5 matching bases. In germline, CDR1 is SGHNT, CDR2 YYREEE (reference sequence). The CDR3 length is 14 residues. Trimming removed 4 bases at V and 4 bases at J, with 12 bases between.

V usage is TRBV6-5 and J usage is TRBJ2-7; 7 bases line up with TRBD2. With 5 bases clipped from V and 4 bases from J, the junction kept 5 bases outside the gene matches. The CDR3 loop spans 13 amino acids. In germline, CDR1 is MNHEY, CDR2 SVGAGI. CDR3: CASSKPGLYEQYF. The DNA of the CDR3 is TGTGCCAGCAGTAAGCCGGGACTATACGAGCAGTACTTC.

The chain carries TRBV7-8 and TRBJ2-1; D gene ambiguous. The CDR3 runs 20 residues. Germline loops: CDR1 SGHVS, CDR2 FQNEAQ. V lost 0 bases to trimming and J lost 0 bases, with 21 bases between them. The CDR3 protein is CASSLAENRDQQSSYNEQFF. Here the CDR3 DNA reads TGTGCCAGCAGCTTAGCGGAAAACCGAGACCAACAGAGCTCCTACAATGAGCAGTTCTTC.

The gene calls are TRBV15 and TRBJ1-4, with 7 bases lining up with TRBD1. V shed 4 bases and J 5 bases; nucleotides not matched to a gene: 4. CDR3 size: 14 residues. Germline assignment: CDR1 LNHNV and CDR2 YYDKDF (reference sequence). CDR3 amino acids: CATSTQGGNEKLFF. The CDR3 nucleotides read TGTGCCACCAGCACCCAGGGGGGAAATGAAAAACTGTTTTTT.